Listed below are T cell receptor beta chains from one sample, sequenced in a study of shared clonotypes between healthy human individuals. Sequenced by immunoSEQ multiplex PCR; TCRdb stores in-frame clones only, minus some. The table lists over 2 million clones, approximately 95% of them singletons. The sample taken for sequencing was naive CD8+ T cells sorted from blood. The source of these receptors is a man between 18 and 29 years old in good health. The CDR3 runs from the conserved cysteine through the conserved F or W. The D gene is left open where the match is weak. Clone size is given for some rows only: seen once, a few or many times, or a class if the clone is expanded.

j_gene: TRBJ2-2; d_gene: TRBD2; v_gene: TRBV7-6; abundance: once; CDR3aa: CASSLATSGKSGELFF; CDR3nt: TGTGCCAGCAGCTTAGCGACTAGCGGGAAGTCCGGGGAGCTGTTTTTT
j_gene: TRBJ1-6; d_gene: .; v_gene: TRBV15; abundance: .; CDR3aa: CAIGEDNSPLHF; CDR3nt: TGTGCCATCGGGGAGGATAATTCACCCCTCCACTTT
j_gene: TRBJ1-1; d_gene: .; v_gene: TRBV6-1; abundance: .; CDR3aa: CASSWETQNTEAFF; CDR3nt: TGTGCCAGCAGTTGGGAGACACAGAACACTGAAGCTTTCTTT
j_gene: TRBJ2-1; d_gene: TRBD2; v_gene: TRBV6-1; abundance: .; CDR3aa: CASSGGDSGRAHEQFF; CDR3nt: TGTGCCAGCAGTGGCGGAGATAGCGGGAGGGCCCACGAGCAGTTCTTC
j_gene: TRBJ1-2; d_gene: TRBD1; v_gene: TRBV5-1; abundance: .; CDR3aa: CASSLVGQAAFYTF; CDR3nt: TGCGCCAGCAGCTTGGTGGGACAGGCCGCATTCTACACCTTC
j_gene: TRBJ2-7; d_gene: .; v_gene: TRBV28; abundance: .; CDR3aa: CATGTTYEQYF; CDR3nt: TGTGCCACCGGGACAACCTACGAGCAGTACTTC
j_gene: TRBJ2-5; d_gene: .; v_gene: TRBV19; abundance: .; CDR3aa: CASSIFAQETQYF; CDR3nt: TGTGCCAGTAGTATTTTTGCTCAAGAGACCCAGTACTTC
j_gene: TRBJ2-5; d_gene: .; v_gene: TRBV5-1; abundance: .; CDR3aa: CASSLLANTQETQYF; CDR3nt: TGCGCCAGCAGCTTGCTGGCAAACACTCAAGAGACCCAGTACTTC
j_gene: TRBJ2-1; d_gene: .; v_gene: TRBV9; abundance: .; CDR3aa: CASSPLRQENEQFF; CDR3nt: TGTGCCAGCAGCCCTCTCCGCCAAGAGAATGAGCAGTTCTTC
j_gene: TRBJ2-1; d_gene: .; v_gene: TRBV12-5; abundance: .; CDR3aa: CASGLKGRNEQFF; CDR3nt: TGTGCTAGTGGTTTGAAAGGGCGTAATGAGCAGTTCTTC
j_gene: TRBJ2-2; d_gene: .; v_gene: TRBV5-6; abundance: .; CDR3aa: CASSLTTGELFF; CDR3nt: TGTGCCAGCAGCTTGACGACCGGGGAGCTGTTTTTT
j_gene: TRBJ2-5; d_gene: TRBD2; v_gene: TRBV28; abundance: .; CDR3aa: CASSYPAGGYETQYF; CDR3nt: TGTGCCAGCAGTTATCCAGCGGGGGGGTATGAGACCCAGTACTTC
j_gene: TRBJ2-2; d_gene: .; v_gene: TRBV27; abundance: .; CDR3aa: CASSLVEFPTGELFF; CDR3nt: TGTGCCAGCAGTTTAGTGGAGTTCCCCACCGGGGAGCTGTTTTTT
j_gene: TRBJ2-7; d_gene: TRBD1; v_gene: TRBV6-5; abundance: .; CDR3aa: CASSRGTDEQYF; CDR3nt: TGTGCCAGCAGCCGAGGGACAGATGAGCAGTACTTC
j_gene: TRBJ1-1; d_gene: .; v_gene: TRBV9; abundance: .; CDR3aa: CASSVEVFATEAFF; CDR3nt: TGTGCCAGCAGCGTAGAGGTTTTTGCCACTGAAGCTTTCTTT
j_gene: TRBJ1-2; d_gene: .; v_gene: TRBV6-5; abundance: .; CDR3aa: CASSYSSNGEGYTF; CDR3nt: TGTGCCAGCAGTTACTCGAGTAATGGTGAGGGCTACACCTTC
j_gene: TRBJ2-3; d_gene: TRBD1; v_gene: TRBV11-2; abundance: .; CDR3aa: CASSLVAGGLHADTQYF; CDR3nt: TGTGCCAGCAGCTTAGTAGCAGGGGGCCTGCACGCAGATACGCAGTATTTT
j_gene: TRBJ2-5; d_gene: .; v_gene: TRBV7-8; abundance: .; CDR3aa: CASSLPAQETQYF; CDR3nt: TGTGCCAGCAGCTTACCAGCCCAAGAGACCCAGTACTTC
j_gene: TRBJ1-1; d_gene: .; v_gene: TRBV28; abundance: .; CDR3aa: CASSNDFVDTEAFF; CDR3nt: TGTGCCAGCAGTAACGACTTTGTGGACACTGAAGCTTTCTTT
j_gene: TRBJ2-7; d_gene: TRBD2; v_gene: TRBV2; abundance: .; CDR3aa: CASRSTSAYEQYF; CDR3nt: TGTGCCAGCAGATCTACTAGCGCCTACGAGCAGTACTTC
j_gene: TRBJ2-7; d_gene: TRBD1; v_gene: TRBV4-1; abundance: .; CDR3aa: CASSQNPDRGYYEQYF; CDR3nt: TGCGCCAGCAGCCAGAACCCCGACAGGGGGTACTACGAGCAGTACTTC
j_gene: TRBJ2-2; d_gene: .; v_gene: TRBV9; abundance: .; CDR3aa: CASTPGTGELFF; CDR3nt: TGTGCCAGCACCCCCGGTACCGGGGAGCTGTTTTTT
j_gene: TRBJ2-7; d_gene: .; v_gene: TRBV6-5; abundance: .; CDR3aa: CASRIHRGGHEQYF; CDR3nt: TGTGCCAGCAGAATCCACAGGGGAGGTCACGAGCAGTACTTC
j_gene: TRBJ2-3; d_gene: .; v_gene: TRBV4-3; abundance: .; CDR3aa: CASSQVGIWSDTQYF; CDR3nt: TGCGCCAGCAGCCAAGTGGGGATCTGGTCAGATACGCAGTATTTT
j_gene: TRBJ1-2; d_gene: TRBD1; v_gene: TRBV7-9; abundance: .; CDR3aa: CASISPAGGSYGYTF; CDR3nt: TGTGCCAGCATAAGTCCCGCAGGGGGCTCCTATGGCTACACCTTC
j_gene: TRBJ2-5; d_gene: .; v_gene: TRBV5-8; abundance: once; CDR3aa: CASSPGLQETQYF; CDR3nt: TGTGCCAGCTCACCCGGCCTCCAAGAGACCCAGTACTTC
j_gene: TRBJ2-7; d_gene: .; v_gene: TRBV21-1; abundance: .; CDR3aa: CASTKKASGTYEQYF; CDR3nt: TGTGCCAGCACCAAAAAGGCTAGCGGTACCTACGAGCAGTACTTC
j_gene: TRBJ2-3; d_gene: .; v_gene: TRBV7-3; abundance: .; CDR3aa: CASSLTLVDTQYF; CDR3nt: TGTGCCAGCAGCCTTACCCTCGTAGATACGCAGTATTTT
j_gene: TRBJ2-3; d_gene: .; v_gene: TRBV6-5; abundance: .; CDR3aa: CASSYSPGANTDTQYF; CDR3nt: TGTGCCAGCAGTTACTCTCCGGGGGCAAACACAGATACGCAGTATTTT
j_gene: TRBJ1-2; d_gene: .; v_gene: TRBV5-4; abundance: .; CDR3aa: CASSLVTGSPYGYTF; CDR3nt: TGTGCCAGCAGCTTGGTGACGGGATCCCCCTATGGCTACACCTTC
j_gene: TRBJ1-4; d_gene: .; v_gene: TRBV2; abundance: .; CDR3aa: CASRKDRDIQEKLFF; CDR3nt: TGTGCCAGCAGAAAGGACCGGGACATTCAGGAAAAACTGTTTTTT
j_gene: TRBJ1-2; d_gene: TRBD1; v_gene: TRBV19; abundance: .; CDR3aa: CASRPGTGYGYTF; CDR3nt: TGTGCCAGTAGACCCGGGACAGGGTATGGCTACACCTTC
j_gene: TRBJ2-2; d_gene: .; v_gene: TRBV7-9; abundance: .; CDR3aa: CASSPSYTGELFF; CDR3nt: TGTGCCAGCAGCCCAAGTTACACCGGGGAGCTGTTTTTT
j_gene: TRBJ2-2; d_gene: .; v_gene: TRBV27; abundance: .; CDR3aa: CASSILGTGELFF; CDR3nt: TGTGCCAGCAGTATTCTGGGGACCGGGGAGCTGTTTTTT
j_gene: TRBJ2-7; d_gene: .; v_gene: TRBV29-1; abundance: .; CDR3aa: CSVVPRGAYEQYF; CDR3nt: TGCAGCGTTGTACCCAGAGGGGCATACGAGCAGTACTTC
j_gene: TRBJ1-1; d_gene: .; v_gene: TRBV28; abundance: .; CDR3aa: CASSSNLQGRGDTEAFF; CDR3nt: TGTGCCAGCAGTTCTAACCTACAGGGTCGCGGCGACACTGAAGCTTTCTTT
j_gene: TRBJ2-7; d_gene: TRBD1; v_gene: TRBV19; abundance: .; CDR3aa: CASSPLPGTGKIYEQYF; CDR3nt: TGTGCCAGTAGTCCCCTCCCCGGGACAGGAAAGATCTACGAGCAGTACTTC
j_gene: TRBJ1-5; d_gene: TRBD1; v_gene: TRBV18; abundance: .; CDR3aa: CASSPLPDRYNQPQHF; CDR3nt: TGTGCCAGCTCACCCCTACCGGACAGGTACAATCAGCCCCAGCATTTT
j_gene: TRBJ2-1; d_gene: .; v_gene: TRBV7-6; abundance: once; CDR3aa: CASSLSSLYNEQFF; CDR3nt: TGTGCCAGCAGCTTGAGCAGCCTTTACAATGAGCAGTTCTTC
j_gene: TRBJ1-2; d_gene: .; v_gene: TRBV6-5; abundance: .; CDR3aa: CASSVTGHYNYGYTF; CDR3nt: TGTGCCAGCAGCGTCACGGGCCATTATAACTATGGCTACACCTTC
j_gene: TRBJ2-3; d_gene: .; v_gene: TRBV2; abundance: .; CDR3aa: CASSLNRALSTDTQYF; CDR3nt: TGTGCCAGCAGTTTAAACAGGGCCCTAAGCACAGATACGCAGTATTTT
j_gene: TRBJ2-1; d_gene: TRBD1; v_gene: TRBV28; abundance: .; CDR3aa: CASSSQTGASYNEQFF; CDR3nt: TGTGCCAGCAGTTCCCAAACAGGGGCCTCCTACAATGAGCAGTTCTTC
j_gene: TRBJ1-2; d_gene: .; v_gene: TRBV6-5; abundance: .; CDR3aa: CASSYGTPNYGYTF; CDR3nt: TGTGCCAGCAGTTATGGGACACCCAACTATGGCTACACCTTC
j_gene: TRBJ2-5; d_gene: TRBD2; v_gene: TRBV6-1; abundance: .; CDR3aa: CASSVAGRSERGETQYF; CDR3nt: TGTGCCAGCAGTGTAGCGGGACGCTCCGAAAGGGGGGAGACCCAGTACTTC
j_gene: TRBJ2-1; d_gene: TRBD2; v_gene: TRBV7-9; abundance: .; CDR3aa: CASSSTTSGGAPDEQFF; CDR3nt: TGTGCCAGCAGCTCCACGACTAGCGGGGGGGCTCCCGATGAGCAGTTCTTC
j_gene: TRBJ1-5; d_gene: .; v_gene: TRBV10-1; abundance: .; CDR3aa: CASSSKGLAEPQHF; CDR3nt: TGCGCCAGCAGTAGCAAGGGGTTGGCGGAGCCCCAGCATTTT
j_gene: TRBJ2-7; d_gene: .; v_gene: TRBV5-6; abundance: .; CDR3aa: CASSFHSPYEQYF; CDR3nt: TGTGCCAGCAGCTTTCACAGCCCCTACGAGCAGTACTTC
j_gene: TRBJ2-5; d_gene: TRBD2; v_gene: TRBV6-5; abundance: .; CDR3aa: CASSFQREGQETQYF; CDR3nt: TGTGCCAGCAGTTTCCAGCGGGAGGGACAAGAGACCCAGTACTTC
j_gene: TRBJ2-3; d_gene: TRBD2; v_gene: TRBV6-5; abundance: .; CDR3aa: CAASAGGPDTQYF; CDR3nt: TGTGCCGCGAGCGCGGGGGGCCCAGATACGCAGTATTTT
j_gene: TRBJ2-3; d_gene: .; v_gene: TRBV6-1; abundance: .; CDR3aa: CASSEMGPESDTQYF; CDR3nt: TGTGCCAGCAGTGAAATGGGTCCTGAGTCGGATACGCAGTATTTT
j_gene: TRBJ2-2; d_gene: TRBD1; v_gene: TRBV4-1; abundance: .; CDR3aa: CASSQGRGVGTDGELFF; CDR3nt: TGCGCCAGCAGCCAAGGAAGGGGAGTTGGGACAGACGGGGAGCTGTTTTTT
j_gene: TRBJ2-1; d_gene: .; v_gene: TRBV5-1; abundance: .; CDR3aa: CASSFSGVYNEQFF; CDR3nt: TGCGCCAGCAGCTTTAGCGGAGTTTACAATGAGCAGTTCTTC
j_gene: TRBJ1-2; d_gene: .; v_gene: TRBV2; abundance: once; CDR3aa: CASSGPFNYGYTF; CDR3nt: TGTGCCAGCAGTGGACCGTTTAACTATGGCTACACCTTC
j_gene: TRBJ2-7; d_gene: TRBD1; v_gene: TRBV30; abundance: .; CDR3aa: CAWSGTGATTSYEQYF; CDR3nt: TGTGCCTGGAGCGGGACAGGGGCCACGACTTCTTACGAGCAGTACTTC
j_gene: TRBJ1-1; d_gene: TRBD1; v_gene: TRBV5-6; abundance: .; CDR3aa: CASSQWTGAGNTEAFF; CDR3nt: TGTGCCAGCAGCCAATGGACAGGGGCTGGGAACACTGAAGCTTTCTTT
j_gene: TRBJ2-5; d_gene: .; v_gene: TRBV5-6; abundance: once; CDR3aa: CASSFGRTQETQYF; CDR3nt: TGTGCCAGCAGCTTCGGACGGACCCAAGAGACCCAGTACTTC
j_gene: TRBJ2-7; d_gene: TRBD1; v_gene: TRBV27; abundance: .; CDR3aa: CASSLLVGTGAYEQYF; CDR3nt: TGTGCCAGCAGTTTATTAGTTGGGACAGGGGCCTACGAGCAGTACTTC
j_gene: TRBJ2-1; d_gene: .; v_gene: TRBV28; abundance: .; CDR3aa: CASTESYNEQFF; CDR3nt: TGTGCCAGCACCGAATCTTACAATGAGCAGTTCTTC
j_gene: TRBJ2-7; d_gene: .; v_gene: TRBV15; abundance: .; CDR3aa: CATSTGWEGETHQYF; CDR3nt: TGTGCCACCAGCACCGGGTGGGAGGGGGAAACCCACCAGTACTTC
j_gene: TRBJ2-2; d_gene: .; v_gene: TRBV4-3; abundance: .; CDR3aa: CASSQRPGELFF; CDR3nt: TGCGCCAGCAGCCAAAGGCCCGGGGAGCTGTTTTTT